This TCR beta chain was profiled in a study of T cell repertoires in cytomegalovirus infection. Turning to the study itself: Through public TCR beta signatures, both CMV infection and matching HLA type were indicated.

This clonotype has more than one count but fewer than ten. The antigen is not known. A single record per CDR3 protein comes from TCRdb applying MiXCR to the reads. The repertoire includes 650,000 to 900,000 distinct CDR3 sequences, 25% to 35% of them detected once, and over 10% sits in the top ten. V shed 3 bases, J shed 2 bases, and the junction held 4 bases outside the gene matches. The CDR3 sequence is 16 residues long. Germline V gives CDR1 SGHRS, CDR2 YFSETQ. Notes on the study in general: Dominating the ex vivo response were TCR beta clonotypes that were CMV-specific and HLA-C-restricted.

The starting material was cultured CD8+ T cells from PBMCs, obtained from culture after CMV antigen stimulation. The chain uses TRBV5-1 and TRBJ2-1, with 11 bases lining up with TRBD2. The TCR was taken from a human donor in good health (CMV status not recorded). Some clones in this sample may be carry-over from other donors' samples. The CDR3 sequence is CASSYWTSGPYNEQFF. CDR3 in DNA: TGCGCCAGCAGCTATTGGACTAGCGGGCCCTACAATGAGCAGTTCTTC.